A single sample is the source of the 16 T cell receptor beta chains below, sequenced in a study of cytomegalovirus exposure and HLA in healthy donors. It was with 60 Vbeta and 13 Jbeta primers that the PCR ran. Produced via immunoSEQ multiplex PCR; TCRdb's table is partial and in-frame only. The sample includes about 160,000 clones, around 75% of them seen just once. The specimen was PBMCs. These receptors all stem from a woman in her forties or fifties in good health and CMV-seropositive.

This chain links TRBV6-1 with TRBJ2-7, with TRBD1 identical over 7 bases. The length of the CDR3 is 15 residues. Trimming removed 6 bases from V and 0 bases from J; junction bases left unmatched: 8. Germline V CDR1 and CDR2: MNHNS, SASEGT. DNA for the CDR3: TGTGCCAGCAGGGAGACAGGGTACAGCTCCTACGAGCAGTACTTC. The encoded protein is CASRETGYSSYEQYF.

The CDR3 nucleotides are TGTGCCAGCAGCCAAGATCTCAGAGATACGCAGTATTTT. Translation gives CASSQDLRDTQYF. The V call is TRBV14, the J call TRBJ2-3; no reliable D call. The V and J ends lost 0 bases and 5 bases respectively, with 6 bases between them. This CDR3 has 13 amino acids. Germline V CDR1 and CDR2: SGHDN, FVKESK.

V usage is TRBV25-1 and J usage is TRBJ2-5; TRBD2 aligns across 9 bases. CDR1 is MGHDK, CDR2 SYGVNS, per germline. The CDR3 has 15 residues. The trim removed 4 bases at V and 5 bases at J, leaving 8 bases unmatched. The CDR3 reads CASSGAGGGLETQYF. In DNA form, the CDR3 reads TGTGCCAGCAGTGGGGCGGGGGGGGGTTTGGAGACCCAGTACTTC.

The genes are TRBV6-5 and TRBJ2-7; 8 bases agree with TRBD1. The germline V gene encodes CDR1 MNHEY and CDR2 SVGAGI. V trimming: 0 bases; J trimming: 5 bases; junction bases outside the gene matches: 9. The CDR3 contains 16 residues. The CDR3 loop is CASSYSRRTGKHEQYF. The CDR3 DNA sequence: TGTGCCAGCAGTTACTCGCGCCGGACAGGGAAACACGAGCAGTACTTC.

The chain couples TRBV29-1 to TRBJ2-3; 7 positions match TRBD1. Germline CDR1 and CDR2: SQVTM and ANQGSEA. The CDR3 is made up of 15 amino acids. V shed 7 bases, J shed 2 bases, and the junction held 12 bases outside the gene matches. CDR3 in DNA: TGCAGCGAAACCACCGGGACAGCGTACACAGATACGCAGTATTTT. Amino acids: CSETTGTAYTDTQYF.

The V call is TRBV2, the J call TRBJ1-2; 7 positions match TRBD1. The CDR3 is 13 amino acids. The germline gives CDR1 SNHLY, CDR2 FYNNEI. J gave up 3 bases and V 6 bases, and 4 bases lay outside the gene matches. For the CDR3, the DNA is TGTGCCAGCAGCGGAGGGACAGACTATGGCTACACCTTC. Translating it yields CASSGGTDYGYTF. The variable domain in full, completed from reference TRBV2 and TRBJ1-2, reads EPEVTQTPSHQVTQMGQEVILRCVPISNHLYFYWYRQILGQKVEFLVSFYNNEISEKSEIFDDQFSVERPDGSNFTLKIRSTKLEDSAMYFCASSGGTDYGYTFGSGTRLTVV.

The gene calls are TRBV9 and TRBJ2-7; perhaps TRBD2 as D (5 bases). In germline, CDR1 is SGDLS, CDR2 YYNGEE. The V end was cut by 0 bases, the J end by 0 bases, with 10 bases between. There are 15 residues in the CDR3. CDR3 in amino acids: CASSVAPSGSYEQYF. CDR3 nucleotides: TGTGCCAGCAGCGTAGCTCCCAGCGGCTCCTACGAGCAGTACTTC.

V usage is TRBV9 and J usage is TRBJ1-2, with D tentatively TRBD1 (5 bases). Germline V CDR1 and CDR2: SGDLS, YYNGEE. CDR3 length: 13 amino acids. V was clipped by 6 bases and J by 8 bases, with 17 bases between them. Written as DNA, the CDR3 is TGTGCCAGCACGGCAGACCTACGGGGGGGCTACACCTTC. Its protein product is CASTADLRGGYTF.

Only a few counts were recorded for this clone. The gene calls are TRBV15 and TRBJ2-7; 7 nucleotides agree with TRBD1. Trimming took 5 bases from V and 7 from J; bases not matched to a gene: 14. The CDR3 consists of 15 residues. Germline V gene data show CDR1 as LNHNV and CDR2 as YYDKDF (reference sequence). The CDR3, as DNA: TGTGCCACCAGCGTCGGACAGGTTCGTCTGAGGGAGCAGTACTTC. Residues: CATSVGQVRLREQYF.

The chain couples TRBV9 to TRBJ1-3; 7 bases fit TRBD1. In germline, CDR1 is SGDLS, CDR2 YYNGEE. V dropped 0 bases and J dropped 2; count of bases not matched to a gene: 2. The CDR3 is made up of 15 amino acids. CDR3: CASSVATGAGNTIYF. Here the CDR3 DNA reads TGTGCCAGCAGCGTAGCAACAGGGGCTGGAAACACCATATATTTT.

The rearrangement joins TRBV18 to TRBJ2-3; D is perhaps TRBD2 (6 bases). The germline V and J ends were trimmed by 2 bases and 3 bases, with 15 bases remaining between them. The CDR3 extends over 16 amino acids. From germline, CDR1 is KGHSH and CDR2 LQKENI. The CDR3 loop reads CASSPGPSRGTDTQYF. CDR3 in DNA: TGTGCCAGCTCACCAGGACCCTCTCGGGGGACAGATACGCAGTATTTT.

This clone was seen a handful of times. The rearrangement links TRBV15 to TRBJ1-2; maybe TRBD1 (6 bases). The CDR3 covers 13 residues. Trimming pared 0 bases from V and 8 bases from J, leaving 10 bases between. Germline V CDR1 and CDR2: LNHNV, YYDKDF (reference sequence). The CDR3 region is CATSRDPGEGYTF. CDR3 coding DNA: TGTGCCACCAGCAGAGATCCAGGGGAAGGCTACACCTTC.

This clone was detected only a few times. The genes are TRBV5-6 and TRBJ1-1; D unclear. V lost 2 bases, J lost 0 bases, and 11 bases lay in between. The CDR3 is 15 residues long. Germline-derived CDR1 and CDR2 are SGHDT and YYEEEE. DNA of the CDR3: TGTGCCAGCAGCTTACTAATGACGGTGAACACTGAAGCTTTCTTT. Translating gives CASSLLMTVNTEAFF.

The chain uses TRBV27 and TRBJ1-6, with D perhaps TRBD1 (5 bases). V dropped 5 bases and J dropped 10 bases, with 12 bases sitting between them. The CDR3 runs 13 residues. Germline V CDR1 and CDR2: MNHEY, SMNVEV (reference sequence). CDR3 coding DNA: TGTGCCAGCAGTCCGGGGACTCGCTCACCCCTCCACTTT. Protein: CASSPGTRSPLHF.

The V gene is TRBV5-1, the J gene TRBJ1-1, with 7 bases fitting TRBD1. J gave up 4 bases and V 5 bases, and 8 bases lay outside the gene matches. The CDR3 extends over 14 amino acids. The V gene's germline CDR1 is SGHRS and CDR2 YFSETQ. DNA for the CDR3: TGCGCCAGCAGACCGGGACAGTTTACCACTGAAGCTTTCTTT. It yields the protein CASRPGQFTTEAFF.

Comment on this clone: The sample holds other DNA sequences that translate to the same CDR3. The gene calls are TRBV7-2 and TRBJ2-1; 12 bases are a match to TRBD2. The CDR3 has 15 residues. Per the germline V gene, CDR1 is SGHTA and CDR2 is FQGNSA. Trimming at V came to 3 bases and at J to 3 bases, leaving 0 bases not matched to a gene. CDR3 amino acids: CASSLTSGGYNEQFF. The CDR3 bases are TGTGCCAGCAGCTTGACTAGCGGGGGCTACAATGAGCAGTTCTTC.